These T cell receptor beta chains were read from a single sample in a study of T cell responses to AZD1222 COVID-19 vaccine. Sequencing used immunoSEQ multiplex PCR; TCRdb keeps in-frame clones, though not all of them. The repertoire holds 150,000 or so clones, about 91% seen once, with less than 2% in the top ten. Sequenced material: peripheral blood, taken on day 0 of AZD1222 vaccination. The receptor set was obtained from an adult in good health. Each CDR3 is given with its conserved first and last residue. The D gene is left open where the match is weak. Some rows have no size entry. The others give once, few or many, or a class for an expanded clone.

V gene	clone size	D gene	J gene	CDR3 DNA	CDR3 protein
TRBV5-4	NA	TRBD2	TRBJ2-7	TGTGCCAGCAGCTTGCCTAGCGGGGGATCCTACGAGCAGTACTTC	CASSLPSGGSYEQYF
TRBV7-9	NA	NA	TRBJ1-4	TGTGCCAGCAGCTTACTAGCTGGGAGTAAAGAAAAACTGTTTTTT	CASSLLAGSKEKLFF
TRBV4-1	NA	TRBD2	TRBJ2-3	TGCGCCAGCAGCCAAGAAGGAGGGACTAGCGGGGCCAAGTTT	CASSQEGGTSGAKF
TRBV6-1	NA	NA	TRBJ1-2	TGTGCCAGCAGTGAGACTGACAGGAACTATGGCTACACCTTC	CASSETDRNYGYTF
TRBV5-4	NA	NA	TRBJ2-3	TGTGCCAGCAGCTGGGACCGAAACGCAGATACGCAGTATTTT	CASSWDRNADTQYF
TRBV4-3	NA	NA	TRBJ2-5	TGCGCCAGCAGCCAAGATTGGTCAAGGGGGTTGAGCCAAGAGACCCAGTACTTC	CASSQDWSRGLSQETQYF
TRBV19	once	TRBD1	TRBJ1-1	TGTGCCAGTAGTTCCAAGACAGGGTCGACACTGTCTGAAGCTTTCTTT	CASSSKTGSTLSEAFF
TRBV10-3	NA	NA	TRBJ1-1	TGTGCCATCAGTGAGTTCCGGGACACACACACTGAAGCTTTCTTT	CAISEFRDTHTEAFF
TRBV5-4	NA	NA	TRBJ2-1	TGTGCCAGCAGCCTCTCCTCCGATGAGCAGTTCTTC	CASSLSSDEQFF
TRBV11-2	NA	NA	TRBJ2-2	TGTGCCAGCAGCTTATCGGTGGGATCGGGCACCGGGGAGCTGTTTTTT	CASSLSVGSGTGELFF
TRBV28	NA	NA	TRBJ2-3	TGTGCCAGCAGCTTAACCGGGACCATCACAGATACGCAGTATTTT	CASSLTGTITDTQYF
TRBV18	NA	NA	TRBJ2-7	TGTGCCAGCTCACCAGGTGCCTACGAGCAGTACTTC	CASSPGAYEQYF
TRBV30	NA	NA	TRBJ1-1	TGTGCCTGGAGTGTAACGGGGCTTGACACTGAAGCTTTCTTT	CAWSVTGLDTEAFF
TRBV15	NA	TRBD2	TRBJ2-5	TGTGCCACCAGCAGATCGGGGGGGTTATTACAGACCCAGTACTTC	CATSRSGGLLQTQYF
TRBV18	NA	TRBD1	TRBJ1-2	TGTGCCAGCTCACCAAACACAGGGGACGGGTATGGCTACACCTTC	CASSPNTGDGYGYTF
TRBV14	NA	NA	TRBJ2-5	TGTGCCAGCAGCCAAGGCTACCTGGAGACCCAGTACTTC	CASSQGYLETQYF
TRBV4-1	NA	NA	TRBJ2-7	TGCGCCAGCAGCGAAAGAGGGCCGTTCCTCTCCTACGAGCAGTACTTC	CASSERGPFLSYEQYF
TRBV5-4	NA	NA	TRBJ1-1	TGTGCCAGCAGCTTGGGGGGTGGACAGAATGCTGAAGCTTTCTTT	CASSLGGGQNAEAFF
TRBV9	NA	TRBD2	TRBJ2-3	TGTGCCAGCAGCGTAGAGGTCGGGACTAGCGGGGTTGCAGATACGCAGTATTTT	CASSVEVGTSGVADTQYF
TRBV18	NA	NA	TRBJ1-3	TGTGCCAGCTCACCTCTCGGGGGGCAGGATCAAGGAAACACCATATATTTT	CASSPLGGQDQGNTIYF
TRBV5-4	NA	TRBD1	TRBJ2-7	TGTGCCAGCAGCTTGGACAGGGGGCGAACTCGCGAGCAGTACTTC	CASSLDRGRTREQYF
TRBV9	NA	TRBD1	TRBJ1-6	TGTGCCAGCAGCGCGACAGGGATTAATTCACCCCTCCACTTT	CASSATGINSPLHF
TRBV7-9	NA	TRBD1	TRBJ2-3	TGTGCCAGCAGCTTAGCGAGGGACAGGGACACAGATACGCAGTATTTT	CASSLARDRDTDTQYF
TRBV4-3	NA	NA	TRBJ1-6	TGCGCCAGCAGCCAGGGGGGCTTACGAGTTTCACCCCTCCACTTT	CASSQGGLRVSPLHF
TRBV24-1	NA	NA	TRBJ2-2	TGTGCCACCAGTGATCTAGGAACCGGGGAGCTGTTTTTT	CATSDLGTGELFF
TRBV13	NA	NA	TRBJ1-2	TGTGCCAGCAGCCCCGAAGTGGGCTATGGCTACACCTTC	CASSPEVGYGYTF
TRBV19	NA	NA	TRBJ2-7	TGTGCCAGTACTCTATGTGGCTACGAGCAGTACTTC	CASTLCGYEQYF
TRBV6-5	NA	TRBD1	TRBJ1-1	TGTGCCAGCAGTTCCCAACGGACAGGCACTGAAGCTTTCTTT	CASSSQRTGTEAFF
TRBV29-1	NA	TRBD1	TRBJ2-7	TGCAGCGTTTGTACAGGGGACCCCTACGAGCAGTACTTC	CSVCTGDPYEQYF
TRBV7-3	NA	NA	TRBJ2-1	TGTGCCAGCAGCTCGTACCAGGGTATAGGAGCCTACAATGAGCAGTTCTTC	CASSSYQGIGAYNEQFF
TRBV7-2	NA	NA	TRBJ2-5	TGTGCCAGCAGCTTACAGGTGCGGGAGACCCAGTACTTC	CASSLQVRETQYF
TRBV14	few	TRBD1	TRBJ2-7	TGTGCCAGCAGCCAACCAGGGGGCGGGTACGAGCAGTACTTC	CASSQPGGGYEQYF